The clone carrying this T cell receptor beta chain turned up a few times. CDR1 is SGHTA, CDR2 FQGNSA, per germline. V shed 5 bases and J 0 bases; nucleotides not matched to a gene: 5. The CDR3 is 15 amino acids. This record comes from a study of T cells after yellow fever vaccination. TCRdb re-called the 5' RACE reads through MiXCR, storing one row per CDR3 protein. The table shows 300,000 to 400,000 distinct CDR3 sequences, with about 4% occurring only once. The chain is built from TRBV7-2 and TRBJ2-7, with TRBD1 matching 9 bases. This TCR was recovered from a young man who received the YFV17D yellow fever vaccine. Sequenced material: PBMCs, taken 5 days after the yellow fever booster vaccination. CDR3 amino acids: CASSRTGVSSYEQYV. Here the CDR3 DNA reads TGTGCCAGCAGCCGGACAGGGGTTAGCTCCTACGAGCAGTACGTC.